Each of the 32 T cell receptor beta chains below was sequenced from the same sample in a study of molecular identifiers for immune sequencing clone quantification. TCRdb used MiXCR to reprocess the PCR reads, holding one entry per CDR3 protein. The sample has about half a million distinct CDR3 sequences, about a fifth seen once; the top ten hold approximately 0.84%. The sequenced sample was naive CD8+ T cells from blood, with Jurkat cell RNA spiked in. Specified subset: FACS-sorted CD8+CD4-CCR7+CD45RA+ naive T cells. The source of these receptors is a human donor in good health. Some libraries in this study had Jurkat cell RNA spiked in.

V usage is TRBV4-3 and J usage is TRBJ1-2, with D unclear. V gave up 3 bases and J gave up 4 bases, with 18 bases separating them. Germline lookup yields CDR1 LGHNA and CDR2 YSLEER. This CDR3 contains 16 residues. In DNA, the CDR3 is TGCGCCAGCAGCCAGGAGACACAGTCAACTCTCTATGGCTACACCTTC. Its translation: CASSQETQSTLYGYTF.

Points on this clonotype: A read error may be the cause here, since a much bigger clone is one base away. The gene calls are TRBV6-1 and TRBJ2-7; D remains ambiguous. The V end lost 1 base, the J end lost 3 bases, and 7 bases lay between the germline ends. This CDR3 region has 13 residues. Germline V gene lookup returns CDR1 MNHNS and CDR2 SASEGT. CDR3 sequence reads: CASSEDSYYEQYF. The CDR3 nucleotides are TGTGCCAGCAGTGAAGACAGCTACTACGAGCAGTACTTC.

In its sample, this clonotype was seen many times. Here the CDR3 reads CASSHRTGHNEQFF. In DNA, the CDR3 is TGCGCCAGCAGCCACAGGACAGGGCACAATGAGCAGTTCTTC. This chain uses TRBV4-3 with TRBJ2-1, with 8 bases fitting TRBD1. Germline CDR1 reads LGHNA; CDR2 reads YSLEER. The J segment lost 5 bases and the V segment lost 3 bases, leaving 3 bases of the junction unmatched. The CDR3 runs to 14 residues.

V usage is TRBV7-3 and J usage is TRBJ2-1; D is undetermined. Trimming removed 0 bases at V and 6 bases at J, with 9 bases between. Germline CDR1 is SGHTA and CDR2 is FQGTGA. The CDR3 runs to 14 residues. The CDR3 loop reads CASSLTNTANEQFF. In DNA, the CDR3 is TGTGCCAGCAGCTTAACAAACACCGCCAATGAGCAGTTCTTC.

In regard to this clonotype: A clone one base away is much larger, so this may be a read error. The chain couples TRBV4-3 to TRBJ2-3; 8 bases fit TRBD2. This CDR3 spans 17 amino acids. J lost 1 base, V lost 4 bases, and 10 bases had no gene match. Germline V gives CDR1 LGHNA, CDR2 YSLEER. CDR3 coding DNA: TGCGCCAGCAGCCGAGATTTCAGCGGGGGCCGCACAGATACGCAGTATTTT. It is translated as CASSRDFSGGRTDTQYF.

This CDR3 is CASNIREGQLNPNTGELFF. CDR3 bases: TGTGCCAGCAACATAAGGGAGGGGCAGTTAAACCCGAACACCGGGGAGCTGTTTTTT. J is TRBJ2-2 and V is TRBV7-2; TRBD2 aligns across 7 bases. The CDR3 spans 19 residues. The germline CDR1 and CDR2 sequences are SGHTA and FQGNSA. Germline trimming cut 7 bases from V and 0 bases from J; bases unmatched to any gene: 17.

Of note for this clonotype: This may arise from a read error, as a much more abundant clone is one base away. This chain's CDR3 is CASSFPSGEQLF. CDR3 bases: TGTGCCAGCAGTTTCCCGTCCGGAGAGCAGCTCTTC. The chain has TRBV27 and TRBJ2-1; D uncertain. The CDR3 consists of 12 residues. Germline loops: CDR1 MNHEY, CDR2 SMNVEV (reference sequence).

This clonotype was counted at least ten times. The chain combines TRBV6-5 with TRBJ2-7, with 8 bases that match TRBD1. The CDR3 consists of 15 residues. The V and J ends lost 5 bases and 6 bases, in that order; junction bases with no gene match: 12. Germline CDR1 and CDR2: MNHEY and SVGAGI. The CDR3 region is CASSREQGQDREQYF. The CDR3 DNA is TGTGCCAGCAGTCGTGAACAGGGACAGGACCGCGAGCAGTACTTC.

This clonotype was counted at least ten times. CDR3 residues: CASSYLTSGSGTDTQYF. The CDR3 DNA reads as TGTGCCAGCAGTTACTTGACTAGCGGGAGCGGTACAGATACGCAGTATTTT. V gene TRBV6-5 combines with J gene TRBJ2-3; 12 bases match TRBD2. V shed 1 base and J 3 bases; nucleotides not matched to a gene: 5. This CDR3 region has 17 residues. Germline V gene lookup returns CDR1 MNHEY and CDR2 SVGAGI.

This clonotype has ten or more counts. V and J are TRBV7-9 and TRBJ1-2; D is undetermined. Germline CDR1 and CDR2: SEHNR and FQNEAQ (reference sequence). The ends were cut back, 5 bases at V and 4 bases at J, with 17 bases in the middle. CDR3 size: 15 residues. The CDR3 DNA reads TGTGCCAGCAGCCCCGTGGGATACGAGCTCTATGGCTACACCTTC. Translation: CASSPVGYELYGYTF.

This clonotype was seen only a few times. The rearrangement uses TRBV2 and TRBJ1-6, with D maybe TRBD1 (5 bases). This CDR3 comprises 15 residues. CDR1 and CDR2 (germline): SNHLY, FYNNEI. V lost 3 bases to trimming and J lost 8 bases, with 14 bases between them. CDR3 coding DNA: TGTGCCAGCAGTGAGACGACCAGGGAGGATTCACCCCTCCACTTT. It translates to CASSETTREDSPLHF.

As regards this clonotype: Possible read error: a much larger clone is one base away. CDR3 DNA: TGCGCCAGCGGCCTGGAGGCTAGCGGGGGGGCCAGCACAGATACGCAGTATTTT. It yields the protein CASGLEASGGASTDTQYF. The chain employs TRBV4-3 and TRBJ2-3; 12 nucleotides align to TRBD2. With 8 bases clipped from V and 0 bases from J, the junction kept 12 bases outside the gene matches. The CDR3 contains 18 residues. CDR1 and CDR2 from the germline V gene are LGHNA and YSLEER.

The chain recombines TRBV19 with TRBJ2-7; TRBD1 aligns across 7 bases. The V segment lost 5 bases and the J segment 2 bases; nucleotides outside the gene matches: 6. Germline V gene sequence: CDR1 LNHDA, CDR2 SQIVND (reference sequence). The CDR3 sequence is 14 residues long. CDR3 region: CASSSWDSTYEQYF. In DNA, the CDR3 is TGTGCCAGTAGTTCCTGGGACAGCACCTACGAGCAGTACTTC. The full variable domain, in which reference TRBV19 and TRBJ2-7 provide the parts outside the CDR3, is DGGITQSPKYLFRKEGQNVTLSCEQNLNHDAMYWYRQDPGQGLRLIYYSQIVNDFQKGDIAEGYSVSREKKESFPLTVTSAQKNPTAFYLCASSSWDSTYEQYFGPGTRLTVT.

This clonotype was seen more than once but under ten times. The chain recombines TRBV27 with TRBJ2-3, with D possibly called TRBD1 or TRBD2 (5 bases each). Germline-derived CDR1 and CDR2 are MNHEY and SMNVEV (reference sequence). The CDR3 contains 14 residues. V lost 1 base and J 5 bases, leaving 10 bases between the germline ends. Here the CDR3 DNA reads TGTGCCAGCAGTTTATGGGGACCACAAGATACGCAGTATTTT. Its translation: CASSLWGPQDTQYF.

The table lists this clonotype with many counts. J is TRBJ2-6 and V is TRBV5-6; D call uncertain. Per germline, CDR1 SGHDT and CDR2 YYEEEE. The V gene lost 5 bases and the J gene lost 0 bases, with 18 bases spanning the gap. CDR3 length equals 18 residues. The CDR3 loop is CASRFIRAPLSGANVLTF. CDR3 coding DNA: TGTGCCAGCAGGTTCATTAGGGCCCCCCTCTCTGGGGCCAACGTCCTGACTTTC.

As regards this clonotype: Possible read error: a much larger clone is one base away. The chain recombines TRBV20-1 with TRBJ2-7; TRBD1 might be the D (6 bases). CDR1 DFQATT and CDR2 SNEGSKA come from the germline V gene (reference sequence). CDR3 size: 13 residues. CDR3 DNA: TGCGGTGCTAGTTGGGGGCGAGGCTACGAGCAGTACTTC. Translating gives CGASWGRGYEQYF.

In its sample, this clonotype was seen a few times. The CDR3 reads CASSPGQNTDTQYF. The CDR3 DNA reads as TGTGCCAGCAGTCCCGGACAGAACACAGATACGCAGTATTTT. The genes are TRBV27 and TRBJ2-3; D may be TRBD1 (6 bases). Germline V gives CDR1 MNHEY, CDR2 SMNVEV (reference sequence). The CDR3 sequence is 14 residues long. The V and J ends lost 5 bases and 2 bases respectively, with 11 bases between them.

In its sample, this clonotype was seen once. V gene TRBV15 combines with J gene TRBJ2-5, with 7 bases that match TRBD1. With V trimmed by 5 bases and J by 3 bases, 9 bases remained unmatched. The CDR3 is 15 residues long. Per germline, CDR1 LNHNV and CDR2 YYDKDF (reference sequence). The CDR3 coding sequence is TGTGCCACCAGCGGACTCACCGGGACAGAAGAGACCCAGTACTTC. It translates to CATSGLTGTEETQYF.

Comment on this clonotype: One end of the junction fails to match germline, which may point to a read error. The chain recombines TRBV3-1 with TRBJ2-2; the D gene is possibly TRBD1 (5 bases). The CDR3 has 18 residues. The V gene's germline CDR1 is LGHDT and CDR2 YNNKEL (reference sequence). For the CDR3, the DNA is TGTGCCAGCAGCCAAGTTCCCCCGTTTACTATGGACACCGAGGAGCTGTTTTTT. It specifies CASSQVPPFTMDTEELFF.

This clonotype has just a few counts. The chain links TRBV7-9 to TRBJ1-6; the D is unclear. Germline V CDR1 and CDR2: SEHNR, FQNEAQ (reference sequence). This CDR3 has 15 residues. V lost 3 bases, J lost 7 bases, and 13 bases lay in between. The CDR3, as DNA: TGTGCCAGCAGCTTGAATTCCCGTGAAAATTCACCCCTCCACTTT. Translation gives CASSLNSRENSPLHF.

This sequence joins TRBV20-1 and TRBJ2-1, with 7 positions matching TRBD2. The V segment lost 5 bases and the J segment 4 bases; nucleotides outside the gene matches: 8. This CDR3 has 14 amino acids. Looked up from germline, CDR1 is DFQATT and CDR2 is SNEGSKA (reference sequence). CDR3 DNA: TGCAGTGCTCCTAGCGGCTTGACGTACAATGAGCAGTTCTTC. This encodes CSAPSGLTYNEQFF.

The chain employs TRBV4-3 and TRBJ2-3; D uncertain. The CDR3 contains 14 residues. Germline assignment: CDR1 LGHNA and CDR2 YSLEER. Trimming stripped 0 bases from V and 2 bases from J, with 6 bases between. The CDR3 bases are TGCGCCAGCAGCCAAGATGTCGTCACAGATACGCAGTATTTT. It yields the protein CASSQDVVTDTQYF.

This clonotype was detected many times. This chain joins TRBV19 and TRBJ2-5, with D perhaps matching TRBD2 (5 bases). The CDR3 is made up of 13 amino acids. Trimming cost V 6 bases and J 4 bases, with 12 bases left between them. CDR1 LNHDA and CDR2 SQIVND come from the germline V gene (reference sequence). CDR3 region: CASSPRAGETQYF. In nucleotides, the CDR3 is TGTGCCAGTAGCCCGAGGGCCGGAGAGACCCAGTACTTC.

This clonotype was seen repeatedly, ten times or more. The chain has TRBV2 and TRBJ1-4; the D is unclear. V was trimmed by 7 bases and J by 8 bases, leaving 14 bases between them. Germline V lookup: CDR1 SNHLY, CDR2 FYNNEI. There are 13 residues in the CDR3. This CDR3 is CASIAGLGEKLFF. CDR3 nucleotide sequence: TGTGCCAGCATCGCCGGCTTAGGCGAAAAACTGTTTTTT. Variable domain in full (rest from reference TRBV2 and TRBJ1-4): EPEVTQTPSHQVTQMGQEVILRCVPISNHLYFYWYRQILGQKVEFLVSFYNNEISEKSEIFDDQFSVERPDGSNFTLKIRSTKLEDSAMYFCASIAGLGEKLFFGSGTQLSVL.

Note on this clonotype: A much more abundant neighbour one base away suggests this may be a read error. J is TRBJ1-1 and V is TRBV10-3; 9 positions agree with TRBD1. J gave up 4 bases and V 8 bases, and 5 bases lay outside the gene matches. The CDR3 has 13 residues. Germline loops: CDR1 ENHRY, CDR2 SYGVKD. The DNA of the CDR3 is TGTGCCATCGTGGGGACAGGGAGCACTGAAGCTTTCTTT. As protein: CAIVGTGSTEAFF.

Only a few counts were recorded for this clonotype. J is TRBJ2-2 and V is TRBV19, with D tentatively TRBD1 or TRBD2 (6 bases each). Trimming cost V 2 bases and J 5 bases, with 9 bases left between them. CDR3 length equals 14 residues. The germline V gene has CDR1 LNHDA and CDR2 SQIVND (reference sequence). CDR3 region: CASSIRGVTGELFF. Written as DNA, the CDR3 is TGTGCCAGTAGTATAAGGGGGGTGACCGGGGAGCTGTTTTTT.

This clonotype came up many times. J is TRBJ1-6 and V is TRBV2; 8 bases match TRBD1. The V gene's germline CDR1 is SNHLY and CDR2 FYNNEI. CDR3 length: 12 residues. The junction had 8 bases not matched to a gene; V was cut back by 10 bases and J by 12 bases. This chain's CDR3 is CATTDRVEPLHF. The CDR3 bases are TGTGCCACTACGGACAGGGTCGAACCCCTCCACTTT.

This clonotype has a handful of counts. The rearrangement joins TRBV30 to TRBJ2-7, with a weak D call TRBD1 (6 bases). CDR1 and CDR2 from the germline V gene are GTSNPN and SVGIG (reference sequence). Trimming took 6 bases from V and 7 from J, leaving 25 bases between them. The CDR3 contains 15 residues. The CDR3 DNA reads TGTGCCTGTACAAACCGGGACAAGGGGATGGGGGAGCAGTACTTC. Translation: CACTNRDKGMGEQYF.

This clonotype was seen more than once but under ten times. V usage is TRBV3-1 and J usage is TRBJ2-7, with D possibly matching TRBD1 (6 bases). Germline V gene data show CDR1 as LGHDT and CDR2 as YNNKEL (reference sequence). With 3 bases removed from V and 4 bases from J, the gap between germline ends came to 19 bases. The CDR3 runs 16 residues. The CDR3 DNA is TGTGCCAGCAGCCAGGGAAGGGGGACGGGATATTACGAGCAGTACTTC. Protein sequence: CASSQGRGTGYYEQYF.

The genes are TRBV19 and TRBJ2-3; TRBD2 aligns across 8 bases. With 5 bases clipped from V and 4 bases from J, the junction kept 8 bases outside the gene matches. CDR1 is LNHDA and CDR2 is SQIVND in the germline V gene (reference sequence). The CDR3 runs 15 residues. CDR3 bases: TGTGCCAGTAGTCCCTCCGGGGGGGCCCCAGATACGCAGTATTTT. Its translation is CASSPSGGAPDTQYF.

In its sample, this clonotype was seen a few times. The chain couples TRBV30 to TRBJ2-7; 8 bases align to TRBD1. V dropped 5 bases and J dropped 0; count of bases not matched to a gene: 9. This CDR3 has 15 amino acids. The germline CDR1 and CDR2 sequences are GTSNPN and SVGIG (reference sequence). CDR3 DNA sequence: TGTGCCTGGGCCCCAGGGACAGGATCCTCCTACGAGCAGTACTTC. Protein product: CAWAPGTGSSYEQYF. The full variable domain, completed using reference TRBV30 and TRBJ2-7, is SQTIHQWPATLVQPVGSPLSLECTVEGTSNPNLYWYRQAAGRGLQLLFYSVGIGQISSEVPQNLSASRPQDRQFILSSKKLLLSDSGFYLCAWAPGTGSSYEQYFGPGTRLTVT.

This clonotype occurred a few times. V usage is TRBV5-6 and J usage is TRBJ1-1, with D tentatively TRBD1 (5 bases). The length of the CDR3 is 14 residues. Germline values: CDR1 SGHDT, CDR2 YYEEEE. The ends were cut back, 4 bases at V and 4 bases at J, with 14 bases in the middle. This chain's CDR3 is CASSPERGGTEAFF. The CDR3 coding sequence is TGTGCCAGCAGCCCCGAGAGGGGAGGCACTGAAGCTTTCTTT.